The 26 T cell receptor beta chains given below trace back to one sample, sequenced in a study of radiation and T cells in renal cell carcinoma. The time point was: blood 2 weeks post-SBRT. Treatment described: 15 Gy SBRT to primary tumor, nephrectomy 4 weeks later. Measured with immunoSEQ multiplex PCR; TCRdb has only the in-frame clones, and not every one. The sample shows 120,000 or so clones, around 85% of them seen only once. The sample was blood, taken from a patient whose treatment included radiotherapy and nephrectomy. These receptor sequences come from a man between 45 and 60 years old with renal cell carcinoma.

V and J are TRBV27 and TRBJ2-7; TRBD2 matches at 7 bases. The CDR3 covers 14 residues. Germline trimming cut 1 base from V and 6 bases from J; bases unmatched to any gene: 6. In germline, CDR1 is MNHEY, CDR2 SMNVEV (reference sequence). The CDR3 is CASSLWEGLSEQYF. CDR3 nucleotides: TGTGCCAGCAGTTTATGGGAGGGGCTGAGCGAGCAGTACTTC.

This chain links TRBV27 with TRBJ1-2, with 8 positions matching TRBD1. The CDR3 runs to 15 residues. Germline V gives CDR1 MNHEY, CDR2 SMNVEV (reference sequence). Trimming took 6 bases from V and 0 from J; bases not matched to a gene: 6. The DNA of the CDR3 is TGTGCCAGCAGGCCGGGGACAGGATCTAACTATGGCTACACCTTC. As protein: CASRPGTGSNYGYTF.

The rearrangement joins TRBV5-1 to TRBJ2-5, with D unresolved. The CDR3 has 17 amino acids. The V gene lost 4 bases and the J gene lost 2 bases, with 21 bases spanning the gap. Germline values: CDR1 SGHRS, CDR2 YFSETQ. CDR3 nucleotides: TGCGCCAGCAGCCCCTTGGTATCCGGGCCGAGGCAAGAGACCCAGTACTTC. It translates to CASSPLVSGPRQETQYF.

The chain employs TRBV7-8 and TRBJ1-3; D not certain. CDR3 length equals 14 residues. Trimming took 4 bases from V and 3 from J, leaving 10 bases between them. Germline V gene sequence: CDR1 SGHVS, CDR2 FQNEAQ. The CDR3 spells CASSSRTGGNTIYF. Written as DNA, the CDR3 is TGTGCCAGCAGCTCGAGGACCGGTGGAAACACCATATATTTT.

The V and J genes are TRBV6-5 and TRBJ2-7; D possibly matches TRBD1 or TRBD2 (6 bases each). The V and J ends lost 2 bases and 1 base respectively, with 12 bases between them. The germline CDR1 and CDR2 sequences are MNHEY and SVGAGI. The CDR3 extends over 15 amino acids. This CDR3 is CASSYDTGASYEQYF. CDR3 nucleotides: TGTGCCAGCAGTTACGACACGGGGGCTTCCTACGAGCAGTACTTC.

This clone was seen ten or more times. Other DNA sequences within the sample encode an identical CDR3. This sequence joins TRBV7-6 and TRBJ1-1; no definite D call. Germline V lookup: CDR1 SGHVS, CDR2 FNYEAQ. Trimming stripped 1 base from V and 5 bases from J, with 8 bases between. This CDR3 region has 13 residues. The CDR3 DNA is TGTGCCAGCAGCTTAGAGCGTCTTACTGAAGCTTTCTTT. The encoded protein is CASSLERLTEAFF.

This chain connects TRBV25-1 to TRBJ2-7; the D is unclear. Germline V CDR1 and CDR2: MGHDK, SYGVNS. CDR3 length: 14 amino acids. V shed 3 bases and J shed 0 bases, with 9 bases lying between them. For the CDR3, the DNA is TGTGCCAGCAGTGACGCAGCTTTCTCCTACGAGCAGTACTTC. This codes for CASSDAAFSYEQYF.

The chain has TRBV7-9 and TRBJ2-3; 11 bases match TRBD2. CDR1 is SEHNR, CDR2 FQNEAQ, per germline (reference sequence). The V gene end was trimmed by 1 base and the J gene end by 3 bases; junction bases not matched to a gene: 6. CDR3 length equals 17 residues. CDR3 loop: CASSLGLLAGETDTQYF. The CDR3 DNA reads TGTGCCAGCAGCTTAGGGCTACTAGCGGGGGAAACAGATACGCAGTATTTT.

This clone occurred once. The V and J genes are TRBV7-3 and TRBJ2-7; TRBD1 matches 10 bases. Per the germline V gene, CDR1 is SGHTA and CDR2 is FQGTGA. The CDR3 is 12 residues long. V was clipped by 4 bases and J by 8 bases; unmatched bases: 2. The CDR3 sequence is CASSSGQGQQYF. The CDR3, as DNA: TGTGCCAGCAGCTCGGGACAGGGGCAGCAGTACTTC.

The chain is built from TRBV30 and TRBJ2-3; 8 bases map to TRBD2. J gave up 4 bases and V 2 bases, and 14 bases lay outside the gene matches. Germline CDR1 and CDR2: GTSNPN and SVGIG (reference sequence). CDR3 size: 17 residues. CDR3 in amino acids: CAWSWRGLAGISDTQYF. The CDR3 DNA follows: TGTGCCTGGAGTTGGCGGGGGCTAGCGGGTATATCAGATACGCAGTATTTT.

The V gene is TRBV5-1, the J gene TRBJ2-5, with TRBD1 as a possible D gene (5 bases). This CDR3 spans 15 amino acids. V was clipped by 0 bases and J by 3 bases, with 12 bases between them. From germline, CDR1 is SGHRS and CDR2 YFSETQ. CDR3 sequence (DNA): TGCGCCAGCAGCTTGGTAGGGGCCAAGGAAGAGACCCAGTACTTC. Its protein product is CASSLVGAKEETQYF.

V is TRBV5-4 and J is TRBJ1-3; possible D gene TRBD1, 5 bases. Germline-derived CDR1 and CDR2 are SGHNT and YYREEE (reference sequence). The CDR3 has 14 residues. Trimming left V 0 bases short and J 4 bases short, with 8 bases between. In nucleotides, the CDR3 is TGTGCCAGCAGCTTGGGGGGGACCGGAAACACCATATATTTT. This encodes CASSLGGTGNTIYF.

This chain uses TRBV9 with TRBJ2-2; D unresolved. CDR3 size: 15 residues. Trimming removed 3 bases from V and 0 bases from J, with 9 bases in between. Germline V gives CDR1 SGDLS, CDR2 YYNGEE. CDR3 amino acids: CASSAGNTNTGELFF. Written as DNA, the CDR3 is TGTGCCAGCAGCGCCGGTAATACGAACACCGGGGAGCTGTTTTTT.

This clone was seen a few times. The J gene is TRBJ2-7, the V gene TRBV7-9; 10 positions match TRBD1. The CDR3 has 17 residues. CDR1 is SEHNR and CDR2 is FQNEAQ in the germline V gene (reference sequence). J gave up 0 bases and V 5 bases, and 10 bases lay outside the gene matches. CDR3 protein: CASSGDRGARSSYEQYF. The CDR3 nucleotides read TGTGCCAGCAGCGGGGACAGGGGCGCCAGAAGCTCCTACGAGCAGTACTTC.

The chain's CDR3 is CASRAGGIINTQYF. The CDR3 DNA sequence: TGTGCCAGCAGAGCAGGGGGCATCATCAATACGCAGTATTTT. The chain has TRBV27 and TRBJ2-3; 8 bases are shared with TRBD1. CDR3 size: 14 residues. The germline gives CDR1 MNHEY, CDR2 SMNVEV (reference sequence). The V and J ends lost 6 bases and 7 bases, in that order; junction bases with no gene match: 9.

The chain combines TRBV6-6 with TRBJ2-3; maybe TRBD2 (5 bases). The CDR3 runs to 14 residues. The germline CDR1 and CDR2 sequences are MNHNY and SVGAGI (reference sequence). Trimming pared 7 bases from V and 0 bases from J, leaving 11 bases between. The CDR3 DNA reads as TGTGCCAGCACGAAGGACTTTAGCACAGATACGCAGTATTTT. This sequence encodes CASTKDFSTDTQYF.

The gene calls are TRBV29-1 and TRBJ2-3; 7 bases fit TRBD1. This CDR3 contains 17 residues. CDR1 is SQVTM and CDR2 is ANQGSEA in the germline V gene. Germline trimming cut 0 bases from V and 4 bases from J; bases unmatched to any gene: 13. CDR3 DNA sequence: TGCAGCGTTGAAGATCCCCAACCTGAGACAGGGTCAGATACGCAGTATTTT. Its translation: CSVEDPQPETGSDTQYF.

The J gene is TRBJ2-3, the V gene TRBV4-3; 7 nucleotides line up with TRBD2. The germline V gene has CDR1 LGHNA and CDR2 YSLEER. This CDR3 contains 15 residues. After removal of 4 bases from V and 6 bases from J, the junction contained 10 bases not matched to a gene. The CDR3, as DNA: TGCGCCAGCAGCCGAACCGGACTAGAAGTCGATACGCAGTATTTT. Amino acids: CASSRTGLEVDTQYF.

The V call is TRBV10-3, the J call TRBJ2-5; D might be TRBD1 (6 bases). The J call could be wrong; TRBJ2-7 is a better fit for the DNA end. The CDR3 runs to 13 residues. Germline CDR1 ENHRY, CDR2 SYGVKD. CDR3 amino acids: CAIRRTELDEQYF. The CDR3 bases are TGTGCCATCAGAAGGACAGAACTCGACGAGCAGTACTTC.

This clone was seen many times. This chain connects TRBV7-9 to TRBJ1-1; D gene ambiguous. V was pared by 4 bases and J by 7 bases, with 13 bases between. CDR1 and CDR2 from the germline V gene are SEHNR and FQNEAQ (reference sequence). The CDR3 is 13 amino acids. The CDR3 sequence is CASSSRGPDEAFF. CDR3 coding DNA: TGTGCCAGCAGCTCCAGAGGGCCAGATGAAGCTTTCTTT. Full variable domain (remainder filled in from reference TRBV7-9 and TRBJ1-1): DTGVSQNPRHKITKRGQNVTFRCDPISEHNRLYWYRQTLGQGPEFLTYFQNEAQLEKSRLLSDRFSAERPKGSFSTLEIQRTEQGDSAMYLCASSSRGPDEAFFGQGTRLTVV.

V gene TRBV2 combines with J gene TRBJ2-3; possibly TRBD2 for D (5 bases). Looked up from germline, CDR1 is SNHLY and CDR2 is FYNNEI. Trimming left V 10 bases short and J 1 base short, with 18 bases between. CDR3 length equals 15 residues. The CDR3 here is CATQLGSRGTDTQYF. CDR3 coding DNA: TGTGCCACCCAACTGGGGAGCAGAGGCACAGATACGCAGTATTTT.

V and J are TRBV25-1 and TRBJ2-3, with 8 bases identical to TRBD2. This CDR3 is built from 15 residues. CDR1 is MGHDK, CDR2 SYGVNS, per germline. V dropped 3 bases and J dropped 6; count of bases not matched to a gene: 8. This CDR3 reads CASSDGAGVIDTQYF. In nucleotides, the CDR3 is TGTGCCAGCAGTGATGGAGCGGGAGTCATCGATACGCAGTATTTT.

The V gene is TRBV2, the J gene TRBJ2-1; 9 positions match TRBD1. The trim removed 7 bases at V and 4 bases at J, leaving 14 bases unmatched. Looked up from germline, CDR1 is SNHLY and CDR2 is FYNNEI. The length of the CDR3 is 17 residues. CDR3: CASKSGEGQGLYNEQFF. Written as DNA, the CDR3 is TGTGCCAGCAAAAGTGGCGAGGGACAGGGTTTGTACAATGAGCAGTTCTTC.

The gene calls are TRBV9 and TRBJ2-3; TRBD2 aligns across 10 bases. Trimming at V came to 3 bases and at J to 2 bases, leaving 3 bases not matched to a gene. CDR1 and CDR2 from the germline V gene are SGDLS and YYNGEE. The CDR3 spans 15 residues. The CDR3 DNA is TGTGCCAGCAGCGCGACTAGCGGGCCCACAGATACGCAGTATTTT. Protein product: CASSATSGPTDTQYF.

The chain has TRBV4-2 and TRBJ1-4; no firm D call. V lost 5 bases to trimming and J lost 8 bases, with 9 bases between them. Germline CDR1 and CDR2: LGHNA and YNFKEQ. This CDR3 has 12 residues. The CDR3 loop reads CASSNQEEKLFF. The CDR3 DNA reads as TGTGCCAGCAGCAACCAGGAGGAAAAACTGTTTTTT.

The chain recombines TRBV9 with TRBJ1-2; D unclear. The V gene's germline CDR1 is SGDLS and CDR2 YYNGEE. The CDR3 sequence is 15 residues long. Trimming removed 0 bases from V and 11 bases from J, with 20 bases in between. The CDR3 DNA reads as TGTGCCAGCAGCGTAGATGGCTTGGGTGGGATTCCATACACCTTC. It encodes CASSVDGLGGIPYTF.